A selection of T cell receptor beta chains follows, all from one sample in a study of response to subunit inactivated influenza vaccine. TCRdb re-called the RT-PCR reads through MiXCR, storing one row per CDR3 protein. The data show about 310,000 distinct CDR3 sequences, around 20% seen once. The specimen comprised PBMCs from blood, sampled less than 22 months after vaccination. These receptors originate from a man aged 50-75 years who received an inactivated influenza vaccine. CDR3s include the opening cysteine and the closing phenylalanine or tryptophan. The D gene is left open where the match is weak. Clone size is shown for a subset of rows, as once, few, many or a class of expanded clone.

clone_size	cdr3_length	v_call	d_call	j_call	cdr3_nt	cdr3_aa
many	16	TRBV6-5	NA	TRBJ1-2	TGTGCCAGCAGTTACTGGGAAAGCAGGGGACACTATGGCTACACCTTC	CASSYWESRGHYGYTF
NA	15	TRBV5-1	TRBD1	TRBJ2-1	TGCGCCAGCAGCTTGGGACAGGGTTTCGGTAGTGCGCAGTTCTTC	CASSLGQGFGSAQFF
few	12	TRBV30	NA	TRBJ1-6	TGTGCCTGGAGTGTCAATAATTCACCCCTCCACTTT	CAWSVNNSPLHF
NA	16	TRBV5-1	TRBD1	TRBJ2-1	TGCGCCAGCTCCCCCCTTGCGGGACAGGGTGACAATGAGCAGTTCTTC	CASSPLAGQGDNEQFF
NA	15	TRBV28	NA	TRBJ1-6	TGTGCCAGCAGTTTGGGTGCAGGATATAATTCACCCCTCCACTTT	CASSLGAGYNSPLHF
many	15	TRBV19	NA	TRBJ1-2	TGTGCCAGTAGTGTATCGGGGGCAGCTAACTATGGCTACACCTTC	CASSVSGAANYGYTF
NA	12	TRBV29-1	NA	TRBJ2-3	TGCAGCGGGGGGGCGGCCACAGATACGCAGTATTTT	CSGGAATDTQYF
many	13	TRBV6-1	NA	TRBJ1-4	TGTGCCAGCAGTGATCTCTCCGATGAAAAACTGTTTTTT	CASSDLSDEKLFF
NA	13	TRBV4-3	NA	TRBJ2-5	TGCGCCAGCAGCCAAGTACGCGAAGAGACCCAGTACTTC	CASSQVREETQYF
NA	11	TRBV28	NA	TRBJ2-1	TGTGCCAGCAGTACAGGGCATGAGCAGTTCTTC	CASSTGHEQFF
few	14	TRBV20-1	TRBD2	TRBJ2-1	TGCAGTTTTAAAGCGGGAGTGACCTACAATGAGCAGTTCTTC	CSFKAGVTYNEQFF
many	13	TRBV7-2	NA	TRBJ1-4	TGTGCCAGCAGCTTAGTTGGACGGGAAAAACTGTTTTTT	CASSLVGREKLFF
NA	13	TRBV7-9	TRBD1	TRBJ1-6	TGTGCCAGCAGCGAACTACTCCGGGACAGCCTCCACTTT	CASSELLRDSLHF
NA	16	TRBV24-1	NA	TRBJ2-1	TGTGCCACCAGTCCTTTCGCGGGGGCAACCTACAATGAGCAGTTCTTC	CATSPFAGATYNEQFF
many	13	TRBV7-9	NA	TRBJ1-2	TGTGCCAGCAGCTTAGGGTCAGGGAATGGCTACACCTTC	CASSLGSGNGYTF
NA	16	TRBV20-1	TRBD2	TRBJ2-1	TGCAGTGCTAGAGAGCGGAGCGGGAGAGCCTACAATGAGCAGTTCTTC	CSARERSGRAYNEQFF
NA	15	TRBV20-1	NA	TRBJ1-6	TGCAGTGCTAGAGATAAGAGACCTTATAATTCACCCCTCCACTTT	CSARDKRPYNSPLHF
NA	13	TRBV2	NA	TRBJ1-1	TGTGCCAGCAGTGAACAAAGGGGTCCTGAAGCTTTCTTT	CASSEQRGPEAFF
NA	14	TRBV20-1	TRBD2	TRBJ2-1	TGCAGTGCTAGAGAGGGACTAGCTCGCAATGAGCAGTTCTTC	CSAREGLARNEQFF
NA	13	TRBV29-1	NA	TRBJ2-7	TGCAGCGTTGCACTAAAACTAACCTACGAGCAGTACTTC	CSVALKLTYEQYF
few	15	TRBV27	TRBD1	TRBJ1-5	TGTGCCAGCAGTACCCCTGACAGGGCCAATCAGCCCCAGCATTTT	CASSTPDRANQPQHF
NA	15	TRBV6-1	TRBD2	TRBJ2-1	TGTGCCAGCAATAGAGCGGGGGTCTCCTACAATGAGCAGTTCTTC	CASNRAGVSYNEQFF
few	13	TRBV20-1	NA	TRBJ2-2	TGCAGTGCTAGAGACGGGAACACCGGGGAGCTGTTTTTT	CSARDGNTGELFF
few	16	TRBV6-2/TRBV6-3	TRBD1	TRBJ1-4	TGTGCCAGCAGTTACCTGGGGACAGTCGGTAATGAAAAACTGTTTTTT	CASSYLGTVGNEKLFF
NA	15	TRBV14	NA	TRBJ2-1	TGTGCCAGCAGCCAAGCGCTGGGGTTCTACAATGAGCAGTTCTTC	CASSQALGFYNEQFF
many	11	TRBV20-1	NA	TRBJ1-1	TGCAGTGCTAGAGGGGTGGGGGAAGCTTTCTTT	CSARGVGEAFF
many	15	TRBV28	TRBD1	TRBJ2-7	TGTGCCAGCAGGAATCCCAGGGGGCAAAGCCACGAGCAGTACTTC	CASRNPRGQSHEQYF
few	16	TRBV4-3	TRBD1	TRBJ1-2	TGCGCCAGCAGCCAAGAGGCAGGGGGACTAGGATATGGCTACACCTTC	CASSQEAGGLGYGYTF
few	18	TRBV4-3	TRBD2	TRBJ2-3	TGCGCCAGCAGCCAAGAATTTTTTAGCGGGGGAGCTACAGATACGCAGTATTTT	CASSQEFFSGGATDTQYF
few	15	TRBV12-3/TRBV12-4	TRBD1	TRBJ1-1	TGTGCCAGCAGTTTCGGGACAGGGACTAACACTGAAGCTTTCTTT	CASSFGTGTNTEAFF
NA	15	TRBV12-3/TRBV12-4	TRBD1	TRBJ1-5	TGTGCCAGCAGTCAGACAGGGGGCTTTGAACAGCCCCAGCATTTT	CASSQTGGFEQPQHF
few	14	TRBV12-3/TRBV12-4	TRBD2	TRBJ2-3	TGTGCCAGCAGTTTGGCGGGGGTCGCAGATACGCAGTATTTT	CASSLAGVADTQYF
NA	14	TRBV12-3/TRBV12-4	NA	TRBJ2-5	TGTGCCAGCAGTTTCCCAGGGTACCAAGAGACCCAGTACTTC	CASSFPGYQETQYF
NA	18	TRBV11-2	NA	TRBJ1-2	TGTGCCAGCAGCCCGGGGGCCGGACAACCAATCGTCGGCTATGGCTACACCTTC	CASSPGAGQPIVGYGYTF
NA	14	TRBV20-1	NA	TRBJ1-5	TGCAGTGCTAGAGTGGTCTCGGGCAATCAGCCCCAGCATTTT	CSARVVSGNQPQHF
NA	13	TRBV6-2/TRBV6-3	NA	TRBJ2-5	TGTGCCAGCAGTTGGGACTGGCCGGAGACCCAGTACTTC	CASSWDWPETQYF
NA	14	TRBV28	NA	TRBJ1-5	TGTGCCAGCAAAAAGGGGAGAGAGTATCAGCCCCAGCATTTT	CASKKGREYQPQHF
NA	16	TRBV7-9	TRBD2	TRBJ2-5	TGTGCCAGCAGCCGTGGGACTAGCCTAGGCCAAGAGACCCAGTACTTC	CASSRGTSLGQETQYF
few	18	TRBV4-2	NA	TRBJ2-1	TGTGCCAGCAGCCAAGATCCTTTCGGGGGAACTTCCTACAATGAGCAGTTCTTC	CASSQDPFGGTSYNEQFF
few	13	TRBV12-3/TRBV12-4	NA	TRBJ1-3	TGTGCCAGCAGTTTACGGGAGAGAAACACCATATATTTT	CASSLRERNTIYF